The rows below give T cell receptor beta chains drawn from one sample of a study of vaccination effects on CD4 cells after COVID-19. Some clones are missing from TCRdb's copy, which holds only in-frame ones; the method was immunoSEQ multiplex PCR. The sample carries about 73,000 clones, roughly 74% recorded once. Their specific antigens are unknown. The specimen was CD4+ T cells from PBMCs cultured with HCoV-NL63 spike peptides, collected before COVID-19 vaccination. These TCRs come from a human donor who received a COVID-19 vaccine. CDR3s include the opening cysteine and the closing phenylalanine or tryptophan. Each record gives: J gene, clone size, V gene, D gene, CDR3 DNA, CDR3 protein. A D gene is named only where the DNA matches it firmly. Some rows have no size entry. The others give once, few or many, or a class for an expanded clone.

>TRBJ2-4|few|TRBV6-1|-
TGTGCCAGCAGTGACGCGGTACCCAAAAACATTCAGTACTTC
CASSDAVPKNIQYF
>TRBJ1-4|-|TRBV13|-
TGTGCCAGCAGTCATAACAACCCGGGACCGAATGAAAAACTGTTTTTT
CASSHNNPGPNEKLFF
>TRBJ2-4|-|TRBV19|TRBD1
TGTGCCAGTAGTACGCAGACAGGGGGCGGCATTCAGTACTTC
CASSTQTGGGIQYF
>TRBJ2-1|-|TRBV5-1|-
TGCGCCAGCAGCTTGGTGCCAGATTACAATGAGCAGTTCTTC
CASSLVPDYNEQFF
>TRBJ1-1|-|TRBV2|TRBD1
TGTGCCAGCACCCAAAACAGGGGAGGAAAGGTATCTGAAGCTTTCTTT
CASTQNRGGKVSEAFF
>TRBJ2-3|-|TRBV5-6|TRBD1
TGTGCCAGCAGCTTAGGGACAGGGTCAGATACGCAGTATTTT
CASSLGTGSDTQYF
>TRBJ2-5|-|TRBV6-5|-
TGTGCCAGCAGTCAGTACCTCATAGGGCAAGAGACCCAGTACTTC
CASSQYLIGQETQYF
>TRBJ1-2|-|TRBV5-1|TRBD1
TGCGCCAGCAGCATACAGGGGAGGGAAGGCTACACCTTC
CASSIQGREGYTF
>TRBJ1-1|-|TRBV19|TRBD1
TGTGCCAGTAGTGCCCGACAGGGCGCCCGAACGAACACTGAAGCTTTCTTT
CASSARQGARTNTEAFF
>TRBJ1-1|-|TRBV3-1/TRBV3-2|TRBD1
TGTGCCAGCAGCAGTTGGGGACAGGGGGACACTGAAGCTTTCTTT
CASSSWGQGDTEAFF
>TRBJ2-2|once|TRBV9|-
TGTGCCAGCAGCGTAGGGGGGTCCGGGAACACCGGGGAGCTGTTTTTT
CASSVGGSGNTGELFF
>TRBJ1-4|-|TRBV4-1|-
TGCGCCAGCAGCCTTCGACAGGTCAATAATGAAAAACTGTTTTTT
CASSLRQVNNEKLFF
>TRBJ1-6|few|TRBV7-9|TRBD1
TGTGCCAGCAGCTTTTCGACAGGGCGGGATTCACCCCTCCACTTT
CASSFSTGRDSPLHF
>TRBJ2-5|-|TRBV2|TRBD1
TGTGCCAGCAATTACAGGGGGCTTCAAGAGACCCAGTACTTC
CASNYRGLQETQYF
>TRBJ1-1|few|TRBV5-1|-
TGCGCCAGCAGCTTAGGCCCCCTCCAGATACTCACTGAAGCTTTCTTT
CASSLGPLQILTEAFF
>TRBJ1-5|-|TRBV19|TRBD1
TGTGCCAGTTCACGGACAGGGGGCTATAGCAATCAGCCCCAGCATTTT
CASSRTGGYSNQPQHF
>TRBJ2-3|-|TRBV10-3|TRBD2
TGTGCCATCAGTGGAGGACTAGCGGGGGTCGCAGATACGCAGTATTTT
CAISGGLAGVADTQYF
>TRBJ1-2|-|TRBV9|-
TGTGCCAGCAGCGTCAACTATGGCTACACCTTC
CASSVNYGYTF
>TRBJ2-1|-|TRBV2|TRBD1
TGTGCCAGCAGCGGAGGGACAGGGGGCCAAAATGAGCAGTTCTTC
CASSGGTGGQNEQFF
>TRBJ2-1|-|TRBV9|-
TGTGCCAGCAGCGTAGTCATGGGAGGTGAGCAGTTCTTC
CASSVVMGGEQFF
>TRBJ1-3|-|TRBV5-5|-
TGTGCCAGCAGCTTGGAGCGGGATGGAAACACCATATATTTT
CASSLERDGNTIYF
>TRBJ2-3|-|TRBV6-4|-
TGTGCCAGCAAACTCGACCCCCACACGCACACAGATACGCAGTATTTT
CASKLDPHTHTDTQYF
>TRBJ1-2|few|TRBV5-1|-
TGCGCCAGCAGCTTGCCCGGCTCGGGGGGTAATGGCTACACCTTC
CASSLPGSGGNGYTF
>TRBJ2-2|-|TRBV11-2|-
TGTGCCAGCAGTTTGGCGTTAGGGAACACCGGGGAGCTGTTTTTT
CASSLALGNTGELFF
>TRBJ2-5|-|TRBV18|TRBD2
TGTGCCAGCTCACCTACTAGCGACCAAGAGACCCAGTACTTC
CASSPTSDQETQYF
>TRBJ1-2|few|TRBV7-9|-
TGTGCCAGCAGCTCCCGGGCCGCCGACTATGGCTACACCTTC
CASSSRAADYGYTF
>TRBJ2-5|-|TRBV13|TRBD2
TGTGCCAGCAGCCCAAACGGGGGGCAAGAGACCCAGTACTTC
CASSPNGGQETQYF
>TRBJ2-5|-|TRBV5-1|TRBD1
TGCGCCAGCAGCCAAAGGACAGGGGGAAGAGAGACCCAGTACTTC
CASSQRTGGRETQYF